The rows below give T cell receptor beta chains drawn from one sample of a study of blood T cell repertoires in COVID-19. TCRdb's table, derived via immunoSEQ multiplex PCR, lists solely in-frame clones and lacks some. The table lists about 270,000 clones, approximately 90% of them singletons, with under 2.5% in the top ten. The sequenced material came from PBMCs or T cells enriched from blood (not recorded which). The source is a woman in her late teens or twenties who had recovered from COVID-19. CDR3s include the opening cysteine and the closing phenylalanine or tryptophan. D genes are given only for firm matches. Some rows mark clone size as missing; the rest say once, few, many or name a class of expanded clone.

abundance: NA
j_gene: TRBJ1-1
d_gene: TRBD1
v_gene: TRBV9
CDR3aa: CASSPRGQSNTEAFF
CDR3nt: TGTGCCAGCAGCCCCCGGGGACAGTCGAACACTGAAGCTTTCTTT

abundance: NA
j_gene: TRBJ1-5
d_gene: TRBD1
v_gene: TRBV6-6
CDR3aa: CASSPNRGQPQHF
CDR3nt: TGTGCCAGCTCGCCTAACAGGGGTCAGCCCCAGCATTTT

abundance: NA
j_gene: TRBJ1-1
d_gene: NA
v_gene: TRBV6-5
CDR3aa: CASTRGQSEAFF
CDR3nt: TGTGCCAGCACCAGAGGACAGAGTGAAGCTTTCTTT

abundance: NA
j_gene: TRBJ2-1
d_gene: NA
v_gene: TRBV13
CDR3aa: CASSLGAGVFNEQFF
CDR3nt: TGTGCCAGCAGCTTAGGGGCAGGGGTGTTCAATGAGCAGTTCTTC

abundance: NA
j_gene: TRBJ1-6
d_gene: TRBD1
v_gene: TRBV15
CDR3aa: CATSPQGNSPLHF
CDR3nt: TGTGCCACCAGCCCACAGGGGAATTCACCCCTCCACTTT

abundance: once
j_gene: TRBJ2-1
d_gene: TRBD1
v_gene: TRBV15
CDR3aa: CATSRSGQGARLSYNEQFF
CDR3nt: TGTGCCACCAGCCGATCGGGACAGGGGGCGAGATTATCCTACAATGAGCAGTTCTTC

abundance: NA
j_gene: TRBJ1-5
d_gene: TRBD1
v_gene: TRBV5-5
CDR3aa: CASSLQGRQPQHF
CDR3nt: TGTGCCAGCAGCTTACAGGGGCGCCAGCCCCAGCATTTT

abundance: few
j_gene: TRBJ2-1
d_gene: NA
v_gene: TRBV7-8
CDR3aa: CASSLMGRIADNEQFF
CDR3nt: TGTGCCAGCAGCTTAATGGGCAGGATTGCCGACAATGAGCAGTTCTTC

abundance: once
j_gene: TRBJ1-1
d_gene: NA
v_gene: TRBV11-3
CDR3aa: CASSLGGPGPNTEAFF
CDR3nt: TGTGCCAGCAGCTTAGGGGGGCCAGGGCCGAACACTGAAGCTTTCTTT

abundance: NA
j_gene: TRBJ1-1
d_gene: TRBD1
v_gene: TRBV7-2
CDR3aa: CASSPGTVFTEAFF
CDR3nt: TGTGCCAGCAGCCCCGGGACAGTCTTCACTGAAGCTTTCTTT

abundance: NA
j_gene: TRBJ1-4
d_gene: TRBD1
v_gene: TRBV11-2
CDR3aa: CASSDGTGWVF
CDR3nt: TGTGCCAGCAGCGACGGGACAGGGTGGGTTTTT

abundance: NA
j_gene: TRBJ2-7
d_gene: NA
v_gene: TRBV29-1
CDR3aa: CSVGTGPEQYF
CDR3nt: TGCAGCGTGGGTACAGGGCCGGAGCAGTACTTC

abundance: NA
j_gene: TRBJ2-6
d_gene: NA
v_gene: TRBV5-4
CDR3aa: CASSLDSSGANVLTF
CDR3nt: TGTGCCAGCAGCTTAGACAGCTCTGGGGCCAACGTCCTGACTTTC

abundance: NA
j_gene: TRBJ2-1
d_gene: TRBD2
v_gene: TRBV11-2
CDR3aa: CASSFIPSGVSYNEQFF
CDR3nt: TGTGCCAGCAGCTTCATACCTAGCGGGGTATCCTACAATGAGCAGTTCTTC

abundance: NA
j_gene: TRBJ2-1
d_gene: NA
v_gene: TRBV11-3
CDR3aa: CASSGGAGAQVDEQFF
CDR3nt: TGTGCCAGCAGTGGAGGGGCGGGCGCTCAGGTCGATGAGCAGTTCTTC

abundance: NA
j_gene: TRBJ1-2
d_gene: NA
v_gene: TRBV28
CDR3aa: CASSISGVFGYTF
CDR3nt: TGTGCCAGCAGTATCAGCGGCGTTTTTGGCTACACCTTC

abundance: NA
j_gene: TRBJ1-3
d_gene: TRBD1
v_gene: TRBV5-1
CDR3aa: CASSRTGTGPFSGNTIYF
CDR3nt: TGCGCCAGCAGCAGAACCGGGACAGGGCCATTCTCTGGAAACACCATATATTTT

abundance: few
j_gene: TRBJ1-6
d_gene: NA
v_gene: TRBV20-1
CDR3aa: CSASGAVTPSPLHF
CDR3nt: TGCAGTGCTAGTGGTGCGGTTACCCCTTCACCCCTCCACTTT

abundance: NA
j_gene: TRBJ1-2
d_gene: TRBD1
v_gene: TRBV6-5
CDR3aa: CASSSVPGQENYGYTF
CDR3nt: TGTGCCAGCAGTTCTGTCCCGGGACAGGAAAACTATGGCTACACCTTC

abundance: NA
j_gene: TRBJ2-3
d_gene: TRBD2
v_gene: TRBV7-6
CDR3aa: CASSPTPYRTSGTTDTQYF
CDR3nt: TGTGCCAGCAGTCCCACACCCTACCGGACTAGCGGAACCACAGATACGCAGTATTTT

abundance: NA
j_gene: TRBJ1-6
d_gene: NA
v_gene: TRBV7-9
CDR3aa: CASSLLQESSYNSPLHF
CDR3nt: TGTGCCAGCAGCTTGTTACAGGAAAGCTCCTATAATTCACCCCTCCACTTT

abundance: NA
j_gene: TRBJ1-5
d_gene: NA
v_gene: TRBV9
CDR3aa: CASSVGPNGQPQHF
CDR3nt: TGTGCCAGCAGCGTAGGCCCGAACGGTCAGCCCCAGCATTTT

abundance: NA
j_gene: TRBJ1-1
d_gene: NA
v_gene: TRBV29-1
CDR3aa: CSDGLQGTMNTEAFF
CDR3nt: TGCAGCGATGGATTACAGGGAACCATGAACACTGAAGCTTTCTTT

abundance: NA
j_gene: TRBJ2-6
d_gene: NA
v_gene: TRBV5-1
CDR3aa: CASSRYSSGANVLTF
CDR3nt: TGCGCCAGCAGCCGGTACAGCTCTGGGGCCAACGTCCTGACTTTC

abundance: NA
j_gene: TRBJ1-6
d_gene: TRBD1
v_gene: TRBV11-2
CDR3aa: CASSFSGQGNSPLHF
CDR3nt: TGTGCCAGCAGCTTTTCGGGACAGGGAAATTCACCCCTCCACTTT

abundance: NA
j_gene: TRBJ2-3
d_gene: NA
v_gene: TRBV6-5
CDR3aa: CATKTTATDTQYF
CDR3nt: TGTGCCACCAAGACGACAGCAACAGATACGCAGTATTTT

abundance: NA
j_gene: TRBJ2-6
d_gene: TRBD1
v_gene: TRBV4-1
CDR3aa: CASSYGQGSGANVLTF
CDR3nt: TGCGCCAGCAGCTACGGACAGGGTAGTGGGGCCAACGTCCTGACTTTC

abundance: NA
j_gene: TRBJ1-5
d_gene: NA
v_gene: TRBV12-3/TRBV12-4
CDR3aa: CASSFQGKGPQHF
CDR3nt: TGTGCCAGCAGTTTTCAGGGAAAGGGGCCCCAGCATTTT

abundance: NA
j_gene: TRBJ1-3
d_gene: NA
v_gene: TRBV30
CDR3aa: CAWSVLRGLGGNTIYF
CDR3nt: TGTGCCTGGAGTGTACTTAGGGGGTTGGGAGGAAACACCATATATTTT

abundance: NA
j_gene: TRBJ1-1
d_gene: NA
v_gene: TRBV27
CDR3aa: CASSRGLSQTEAFF
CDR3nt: TGTGCCAGCAGCCGTGGACTTAGCCAAACTGAAGCTTTCTTT

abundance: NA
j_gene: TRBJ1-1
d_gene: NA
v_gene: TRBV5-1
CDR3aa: CASSQSQGNTEAFF
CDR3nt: TGCGCCAGCAGCCAATCTCAGGGGAACACTGAAGCTTTCTTT

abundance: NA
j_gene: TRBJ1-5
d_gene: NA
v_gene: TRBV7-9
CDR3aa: CASSPQDQPQHF
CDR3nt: TGTGCCAGCAGCCCTCAGGATCAGCCCCAGCATTTT

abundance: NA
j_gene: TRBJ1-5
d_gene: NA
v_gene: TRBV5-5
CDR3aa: CASSLDAGNQPQHF
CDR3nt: TGTGCCAGCAGCTTGGATGCGGGGAATCAGCCCCAGCATTTT

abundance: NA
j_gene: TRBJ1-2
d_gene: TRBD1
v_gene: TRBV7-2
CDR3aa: CASSWRQGEGYTF
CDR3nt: TGTGCCAGCAGCTGGAGACAGGGGGAAGGCTACACCTTC

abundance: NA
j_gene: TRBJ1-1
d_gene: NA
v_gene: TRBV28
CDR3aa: CASTLGEGSVNTEAFF
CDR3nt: TGTGCCAGTACCCTTGGGGAGGGGTCCGTGAACACTGAAGCTTTCTTT

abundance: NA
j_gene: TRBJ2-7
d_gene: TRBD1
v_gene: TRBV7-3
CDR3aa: CASSLVQGDEQYF
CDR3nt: TGTGCCAGCAGCTTAGTTCAGGGGGACGAGCAGTACTTC

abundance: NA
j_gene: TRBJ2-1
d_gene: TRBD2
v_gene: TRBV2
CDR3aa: CASSATSGVNEQFF
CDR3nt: TGTGCCAGCAGTGCTACTAGCGGGGTCAATGAGCAGTTCTTC

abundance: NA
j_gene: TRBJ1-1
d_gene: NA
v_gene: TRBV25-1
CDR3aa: CASSEWWGGAETTEAFF
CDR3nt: TGTGCCAGCAGTGAATGGTGGGGCGGGGCAGAGACAACTGAAGCTTTCTTT

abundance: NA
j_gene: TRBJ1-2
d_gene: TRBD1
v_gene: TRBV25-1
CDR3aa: CASSAPGQGRYGYTF
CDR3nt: TGTGCCAGCAGTGCGCCGGGACAGGGACGATATGGCTACACCTTC

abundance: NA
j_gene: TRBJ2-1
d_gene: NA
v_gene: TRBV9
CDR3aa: CASSGLGGAAYNEQFF
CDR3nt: TGTGCCAGCAGCGGTCTTGGCGGGGCTGCCTACAATGAGCAGTTCTTC

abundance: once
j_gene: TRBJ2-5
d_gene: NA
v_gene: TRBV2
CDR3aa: CASGGTQETQYF
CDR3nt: TGTGCCAGCGGGGGGACCCAAGAGACCCAGTACTTC

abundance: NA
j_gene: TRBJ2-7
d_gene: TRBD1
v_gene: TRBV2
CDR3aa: CASRLPGDRGTYEQYF
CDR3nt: TGTGCCAGCAGACTGCCCGGGGACAGGGGAACCTACGAGCAGTACTTC

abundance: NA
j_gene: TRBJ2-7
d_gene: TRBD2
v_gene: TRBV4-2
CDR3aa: CASSQDRTSSYEQYF
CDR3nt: TGTGCCAGCAGCCAAGATAGGACTAGCTCCTACGAGCAGTACTTC

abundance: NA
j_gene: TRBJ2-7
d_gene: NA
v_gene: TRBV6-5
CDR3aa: CASSYDMKAPYEQYF
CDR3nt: TGTGCCAGCAGTTACGACATGAAGGCCCCCTACGAGCAGTACTTC

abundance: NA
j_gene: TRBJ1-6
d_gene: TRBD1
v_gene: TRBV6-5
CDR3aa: CASSYSAGQGYSPLHF
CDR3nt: TGTGCCAGCAGTTATTCGGCGGGACAGGGGTATTCACCCCTCCACTTT

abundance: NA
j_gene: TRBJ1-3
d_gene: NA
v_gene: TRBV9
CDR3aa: CASSPSLHSGNTIYF
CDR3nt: TGTGCCAGCAGCCCGAGTCTCCACTCTGGAAACACCATATATTTT

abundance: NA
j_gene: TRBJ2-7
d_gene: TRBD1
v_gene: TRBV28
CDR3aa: CASSITGGYYEQYF
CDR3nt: TGTGCCAGCAGTATCACAGGGGGCTACTACGAGCAGTACTTC

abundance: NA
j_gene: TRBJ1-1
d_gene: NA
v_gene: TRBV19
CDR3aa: CASSLEGGHTEAFF
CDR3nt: TGTGCCAGTAGTCTTGAGGGTGGGCACACTGAAGCTTTCTTT

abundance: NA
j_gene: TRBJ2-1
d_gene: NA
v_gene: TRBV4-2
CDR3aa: CASSQVRGGTSYNEQFF
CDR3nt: TGTGCCAGCAGCCAAGTTCGCGGCGGAACGTCCTACAATGAGCAGTTCTTC

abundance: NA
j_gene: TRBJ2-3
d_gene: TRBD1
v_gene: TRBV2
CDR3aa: CASSGQGSWTDTQYF
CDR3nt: TGTGCCAGCAGCGGACAGGGTTCGTGGACAGATACGCAGTATTTT